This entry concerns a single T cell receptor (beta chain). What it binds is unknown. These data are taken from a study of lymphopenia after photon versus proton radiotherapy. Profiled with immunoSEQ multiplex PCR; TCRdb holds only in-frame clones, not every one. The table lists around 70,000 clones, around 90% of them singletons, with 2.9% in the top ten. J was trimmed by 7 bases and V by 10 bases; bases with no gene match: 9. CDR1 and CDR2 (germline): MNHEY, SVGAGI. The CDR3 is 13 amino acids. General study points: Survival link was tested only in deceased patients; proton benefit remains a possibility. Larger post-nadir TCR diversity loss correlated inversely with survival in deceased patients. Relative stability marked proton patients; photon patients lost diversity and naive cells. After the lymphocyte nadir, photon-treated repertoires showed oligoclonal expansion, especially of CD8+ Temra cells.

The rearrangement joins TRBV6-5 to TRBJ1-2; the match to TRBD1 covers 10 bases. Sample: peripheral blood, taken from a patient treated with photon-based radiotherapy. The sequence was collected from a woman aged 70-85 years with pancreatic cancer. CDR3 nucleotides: TGTGCCACCTCGACAGGGGGCGACGGTGGCTACACCTTC. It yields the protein CATSTGGDGGYTF.